The clone carrying this T cell receptor (beta chain) was seen once. The antigen remains unidentified. At one boundary the junction diverges from the germline segment, which might be a read error. TCR beta cDNA libraries had unique molecular identifiers. Approximately 500,000 cDNA molecules were obtained from roughly 1 to 10 million T cells. TCRdb used MiXCR to reprocess the PCR reads, holding one entry per CDR3 protein. The sample contains roughly 540,000 distinct CDR3 sequences, 30% to 40% of which appear only once. The source of the sample is a study of post-analysis software for immune sequencing data. Overall study findings and caveats: The five TRBV segments detected at higher frequency in patients than in controls included TRBV5-6, TRBV5-1 and TRBV20-1. Multiple sclerosis patients showed significantly lower normalized Chao1 diversity than controls did.

Germline V gene sequence: CDR1 LGHDT, CDR2 YNNKEL (reference sequence). The CDR3 is made up of 16 amino acids. The receptor comes from a girl under 18 with multiple sclerosis. Sequencing was carried out using blood. V is TRBV3-1 and J is TRBJ1-2; no definite D call. CDR3 sequence reads: CASSQTTGSANYGCTF. The DNA of the CDR3 is TGTGCCAGCAGCCAAACGACCGGCTCAGCTAACTATGGCTGCACCTTC.